This T cell receptor (beta chain) was profiled in a study of T cells in Graves' hyperthyroidism and ophthalmopathy. Per germline, CDR1 SGHDT and CDR2 YYEEEE. The CDR3 runs 16 residues. With V trimmed by 4 bases and J by 3 bases, 8 bases remained unmatched. TCR beta CDR3 regions were amplified from RNA transcripts. A first-round RT-PCR of the TCR CDR3 used the HTBI primer set. One entry per CDR3 protein results from TCRdb running MiXCR on the multiplex PCR reads. This sample carries a few hundred thousand distinct CDR3 sequences, roughly 18% of them seen once, and the ten largest clones take around 47%.

The J gene is TRBJ1-4, the V gene TRBV5-6, with TRBD1 matching 8 bases. The receptor was derived from a man aged 35 to 55 with Graves' hyperthyroidism. Sequenced sample: blood. CDR3 amino acids: CASSTQSGGPNEKLFF. The CDR3 DNA is TGTGCCAGCAGCACCCAATCAGGGGGCCCTAATGAAAAACTGTTTTTT.